The source of this T cell receptor (beta chain) is a study of T cells in localized non-small cell lung cancer. The study, taken as a whole, reports: Appearing in adjacent lung were a median about 57 of the top 100 tumor clones. Sequencing involved a lone tumor region, leaving heterogeneity possible. Of the tissues analyzed, uninvolved adjacent lung showed maximal T cell clonality, greater than tumor.

Trimming cost V 11 bases and J 0 bases, with 11 bases left between them. The CDR3 is made up of 13 amino acids. Germline loops: CDR1 LNHDA, CDR2 SQIVND (reference sequence). As concerns this clone: The antigen is not known.

The protocol was immunoSEQ multiplex PCR, while the TCRdb copy is restricted to in-frame clones and leaves out a portion. The data show about 24,000 clones, 89% seen once. The genes are TRBV19 and TRBJ1-3; unclear D gene. This TCR came from a man aged 40 to 70 with stage I squamous cell lung carcinoma. The sample consisted of peripheral blood, taken before any cancer treatment. As DNA, the CDR3 is TGTGCCGCCCGACATCCCTCTGGAAACACCATATATTTT. It is translated as CAARHPSGNTIYF. The full variable domain, rest sourced from reference TRBV19 and TRBJ1-3, is DGGITQSPKYLFRKEGQNVTLSCEQNLNHDAMYWYRQDPGQGLRLIYYSQIVNDFQKGDIAEGYSVSREKKESFPLTVTSAQKNPTAFYLCAARHPSGNTIYFGEGSWLTVV.